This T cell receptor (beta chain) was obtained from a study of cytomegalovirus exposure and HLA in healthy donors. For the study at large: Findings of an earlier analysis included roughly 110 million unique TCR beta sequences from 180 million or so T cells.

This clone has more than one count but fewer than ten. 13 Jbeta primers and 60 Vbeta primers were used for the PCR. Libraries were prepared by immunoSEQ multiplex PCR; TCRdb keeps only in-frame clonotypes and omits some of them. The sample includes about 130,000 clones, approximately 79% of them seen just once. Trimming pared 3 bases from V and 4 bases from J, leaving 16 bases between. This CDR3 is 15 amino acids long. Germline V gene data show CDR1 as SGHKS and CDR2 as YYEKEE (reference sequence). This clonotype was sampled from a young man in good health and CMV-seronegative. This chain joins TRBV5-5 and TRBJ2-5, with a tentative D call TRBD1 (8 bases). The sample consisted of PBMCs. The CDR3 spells CASSSITGGGETQYF. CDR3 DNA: TGTGCCAGCAGCTCAATAACAGGGGGGGGAGAGACCCAGTACTTC.